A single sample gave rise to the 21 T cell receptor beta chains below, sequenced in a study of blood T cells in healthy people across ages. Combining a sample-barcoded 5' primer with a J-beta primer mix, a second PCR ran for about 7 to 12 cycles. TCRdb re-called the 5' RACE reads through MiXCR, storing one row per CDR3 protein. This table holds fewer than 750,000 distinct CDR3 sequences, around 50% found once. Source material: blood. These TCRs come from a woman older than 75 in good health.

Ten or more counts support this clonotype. CDR3 sequence reads: CASSQVGGGVEQFF. DNA for the CDR3: TGCGCCAGCAGCCAAGTGGGGGGGGGCGTTGAGCAGTTCTTC. The chain has TRBV4-1 and TRBJ2-1; D possibly corresponds to TRBD2 (7 bases). Trimming left V 1 base short and J 9 bases short, with 13 bases between. Germline CDR1 reads MGHRA; CDR2 reads YSYEKL. The CDR3 runs to 14 residues.

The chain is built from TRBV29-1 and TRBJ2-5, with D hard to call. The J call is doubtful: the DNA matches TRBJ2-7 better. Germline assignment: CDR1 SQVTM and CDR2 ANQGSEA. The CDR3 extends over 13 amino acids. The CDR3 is CSVGLPTENEQYF. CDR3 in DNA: TGCAGCGTTGGTCTCCCGACCGAGAACGAGCAGTACTTC.

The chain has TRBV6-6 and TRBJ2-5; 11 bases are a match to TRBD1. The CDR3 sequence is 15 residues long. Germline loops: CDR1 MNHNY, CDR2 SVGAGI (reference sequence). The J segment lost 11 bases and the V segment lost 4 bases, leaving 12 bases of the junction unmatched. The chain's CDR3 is CASSLGQGGYSEQYF. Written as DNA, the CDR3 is TGTGCCAGCAGTTTGGGACAGGGGGGTTACAGTGAGCAGTACTTC.

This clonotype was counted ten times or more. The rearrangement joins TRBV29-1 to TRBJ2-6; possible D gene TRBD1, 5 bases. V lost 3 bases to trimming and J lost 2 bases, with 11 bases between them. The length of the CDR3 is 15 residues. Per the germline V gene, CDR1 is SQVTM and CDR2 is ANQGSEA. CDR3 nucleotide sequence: TGCAGCGTTGAGGGGCAGAGCCCTGGGGCCAACGTCCTGACTTTC. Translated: CSVEGQSPGANVLTF.

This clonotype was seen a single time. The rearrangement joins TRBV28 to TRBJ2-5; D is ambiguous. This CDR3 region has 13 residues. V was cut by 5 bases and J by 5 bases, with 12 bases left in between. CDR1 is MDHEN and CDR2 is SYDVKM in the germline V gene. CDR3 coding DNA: TGTGCCAGCAGTCCCTTAATTCCGGAGACCCAGTACTTC. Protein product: CASSPLIPETQYF.

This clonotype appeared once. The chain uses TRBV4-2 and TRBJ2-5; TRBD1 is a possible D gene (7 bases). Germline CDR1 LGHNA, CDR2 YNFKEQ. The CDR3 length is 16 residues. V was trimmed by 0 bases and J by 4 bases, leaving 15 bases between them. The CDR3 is CASSQDWGAGGETQYF. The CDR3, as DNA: TGTGCCAGCAGCCAAGATTGGGGGGCAGGGGGAGAGACCCAGTACTTC.

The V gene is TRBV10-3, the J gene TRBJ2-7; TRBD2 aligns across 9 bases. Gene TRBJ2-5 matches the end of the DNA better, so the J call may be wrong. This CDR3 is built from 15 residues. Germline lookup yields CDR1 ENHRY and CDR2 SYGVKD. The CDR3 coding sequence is TGTGCCATCAGTGGGTCTAGCGGGACCTGGGAGACCCAGTACTTC. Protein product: CAISGSSGTWETQYF.

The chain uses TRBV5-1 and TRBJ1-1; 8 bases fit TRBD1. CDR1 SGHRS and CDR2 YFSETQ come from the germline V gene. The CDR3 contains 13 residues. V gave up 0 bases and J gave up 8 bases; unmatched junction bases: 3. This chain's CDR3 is CASSLVRDREAFF. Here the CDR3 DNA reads TGCGCCAGCAGCTTGGTCCGGGACAGGGAAGCTTTCTTT.

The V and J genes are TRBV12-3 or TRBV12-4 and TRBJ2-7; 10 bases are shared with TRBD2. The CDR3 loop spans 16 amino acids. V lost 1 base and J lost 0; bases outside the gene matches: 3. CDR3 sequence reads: CASSLDSGGSSYEQYF. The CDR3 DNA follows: TGTGCCAGCAGTTTAGATAGCGGGGGGAGCTCCTACGAGCAGTACTTC.

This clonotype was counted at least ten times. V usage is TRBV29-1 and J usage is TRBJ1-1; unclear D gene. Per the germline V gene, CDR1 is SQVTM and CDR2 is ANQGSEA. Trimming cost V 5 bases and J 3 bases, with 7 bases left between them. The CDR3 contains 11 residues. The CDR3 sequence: CSVREDTEAFF. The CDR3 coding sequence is TGCAGCGTTAGGGAGGACACTGAAGCTTTCTTT.

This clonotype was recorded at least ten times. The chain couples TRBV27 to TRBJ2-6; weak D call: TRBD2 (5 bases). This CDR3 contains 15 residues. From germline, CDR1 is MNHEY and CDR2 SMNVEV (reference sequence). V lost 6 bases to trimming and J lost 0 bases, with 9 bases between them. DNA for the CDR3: TGTGCCAGCAGGTCTACTAGCTCTGGGGCCAACGTCCTGACTTTC. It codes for CASRSTSSGANVLTF. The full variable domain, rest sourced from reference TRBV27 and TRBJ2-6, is EAQVTQNPRYLITVTGKKLTVTCSQNMNHEYMSWYRQDPGLGLRQIYYSMNVEVTDKGDVPEGYKVSRKEKRNFPLILESPSPNQTSLYFCASRSTSSGANVLTFGAGSRLTVL.

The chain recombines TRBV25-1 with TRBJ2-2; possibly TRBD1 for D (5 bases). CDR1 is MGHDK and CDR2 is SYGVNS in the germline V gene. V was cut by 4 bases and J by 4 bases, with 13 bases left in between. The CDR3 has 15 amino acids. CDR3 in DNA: TGTGCCAGCAGTGGGGGCCTAATAGCCACCGGGGAGCTGTTTTTT. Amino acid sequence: CASSGGLIATGELFF.

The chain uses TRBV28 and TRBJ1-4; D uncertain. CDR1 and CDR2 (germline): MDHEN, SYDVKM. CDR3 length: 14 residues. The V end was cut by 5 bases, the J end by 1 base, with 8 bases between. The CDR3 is CASSRLITNEKLFF. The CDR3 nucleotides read TGTGCCAGCAGTCGCCTGATAACTAATGAAAAACTGTTTTTT. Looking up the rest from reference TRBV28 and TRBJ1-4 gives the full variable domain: DVKVTQSSRYLVKRTGEKVFLECVQDMDHENMFWYRQDPGLGLRLIYFSYDVKMKEKGDIPEGYSVSREKKERFSLILESASTNQTSMYLCASSRLITNEKLFFGSGTQLSVL.

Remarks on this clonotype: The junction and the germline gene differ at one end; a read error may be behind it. The CDR3 nucleotides read TGCACCAGCAGCCAAGATACAGGGGATGGCAATCAGCCCCAGCATTTT. Protein sequence: CTSSQDTGDGNQPQHF. V usage is TRBV4-1 and J usage is TRBJ1-5; 7 bases are a match to TRBD1. Per germline, CDR1 MGHRA and CDR2 YSYEKL. This CDR3 is 16 amino acids long.

The CDR3 DNA sequence: TGTGCCAGCAGTCCTTTTTCCGGGACTAGGGAAGAGACCCAGTACTTC. Protein: CASSPFSGTREETQYF. The rearrangement joins TRBV2 to TRBJ2-4, with TRBD2 matching 8 bases. Near its end, the DNA agrees better with TRBJ2-5, so the J call may be wrong. The CDR3 covers 16 residues. The germline V gene encodes CDR1 SNHLY and CDR2 FYNNEI.

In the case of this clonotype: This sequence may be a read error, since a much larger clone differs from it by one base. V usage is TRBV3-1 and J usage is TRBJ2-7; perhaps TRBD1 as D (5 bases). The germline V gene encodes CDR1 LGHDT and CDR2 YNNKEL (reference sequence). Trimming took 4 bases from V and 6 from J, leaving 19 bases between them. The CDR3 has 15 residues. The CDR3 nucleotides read TGTGCCAGCAGCCTATGGACACCCTCTCTGGGCGAGCAGTACTTC. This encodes CASSLWTPSLGEQYF.

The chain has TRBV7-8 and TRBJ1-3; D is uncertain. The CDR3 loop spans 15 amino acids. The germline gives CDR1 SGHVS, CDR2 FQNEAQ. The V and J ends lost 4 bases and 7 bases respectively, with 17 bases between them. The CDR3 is CASSSNTPPGNTIYF. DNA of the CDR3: TGTGCCAGCAGCTCCAACACACCTCCCGGGAACACCATATATTTT. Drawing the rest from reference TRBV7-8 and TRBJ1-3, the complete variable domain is GAGVSQSPRYKVAKRGQDVALRCDPISGHVSLFWYQQALGQGPEFLTYFQNEAQLDKSGLPSDRFFAERPEGSVSTLKIQRTQQEDSAVYLCASSSNTPPGNTIYFGEGSWLTVV.

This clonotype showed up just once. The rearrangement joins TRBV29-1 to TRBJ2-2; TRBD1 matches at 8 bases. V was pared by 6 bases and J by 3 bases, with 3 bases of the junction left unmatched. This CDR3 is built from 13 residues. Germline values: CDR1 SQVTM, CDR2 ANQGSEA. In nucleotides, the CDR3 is TGCAGCGTCGAGACAGGGGACACCGGGGAGCTGTTTTTT. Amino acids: CSVETGDTGELFF.

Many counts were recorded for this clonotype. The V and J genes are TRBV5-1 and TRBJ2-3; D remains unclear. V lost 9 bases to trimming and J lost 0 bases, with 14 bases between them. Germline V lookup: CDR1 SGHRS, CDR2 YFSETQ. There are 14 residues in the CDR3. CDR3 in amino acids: CATSPDGSTDTQYF. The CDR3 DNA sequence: TGCGCCACCTCACCCGACGGAAGCACAGATACGCAGTATTTT. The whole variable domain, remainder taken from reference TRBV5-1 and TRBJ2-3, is KAGVTQTPRYLIKTRGQQVTLSCSPISGHRSVSWYQQTPGQGLQFLFEYFSETQRNKGNFPGRFSGRQFSNSRSEMNVSTLELGDSALYLCATSPDGSTDTQYFGPGTRLTVL.

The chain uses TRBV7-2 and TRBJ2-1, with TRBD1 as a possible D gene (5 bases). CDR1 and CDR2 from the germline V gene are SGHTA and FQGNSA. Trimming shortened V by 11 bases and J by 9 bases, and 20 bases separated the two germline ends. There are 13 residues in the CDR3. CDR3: CADRLTLLSEQFF. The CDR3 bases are TGTGCCGACAGACTGACTCTGCTCAGTGAGCAGTTCTTC. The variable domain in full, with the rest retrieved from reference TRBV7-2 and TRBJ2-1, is GAGVSQSPSNKVTEKGKDVELRCDPISGHTALYWYRQSLGQGLEFLIYFQGNSAPDKSGLPSDRFSAERTGGSVSTLTIQRTQQEDSAVYLCADRLTLLSEQFFGPGTRLTVL.

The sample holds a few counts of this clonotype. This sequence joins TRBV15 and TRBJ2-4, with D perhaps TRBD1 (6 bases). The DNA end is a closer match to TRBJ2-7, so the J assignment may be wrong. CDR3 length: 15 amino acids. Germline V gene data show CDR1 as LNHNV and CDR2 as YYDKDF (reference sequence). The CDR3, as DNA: TGTGCCACCAGCAGAGATCTACAGGGCCACGGCGAGCAGTACTTC. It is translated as CATSRDLQGHGEQYF.